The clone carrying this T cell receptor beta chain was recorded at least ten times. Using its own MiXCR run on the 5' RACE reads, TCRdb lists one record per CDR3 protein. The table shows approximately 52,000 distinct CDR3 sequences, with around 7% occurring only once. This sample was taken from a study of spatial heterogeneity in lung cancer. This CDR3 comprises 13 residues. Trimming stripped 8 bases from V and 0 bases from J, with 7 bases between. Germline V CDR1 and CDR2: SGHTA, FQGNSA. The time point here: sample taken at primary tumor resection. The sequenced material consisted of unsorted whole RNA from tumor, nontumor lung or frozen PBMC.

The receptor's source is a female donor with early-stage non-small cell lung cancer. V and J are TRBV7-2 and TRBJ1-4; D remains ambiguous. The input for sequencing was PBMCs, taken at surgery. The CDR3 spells CASAATTNEKLFF. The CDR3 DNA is TGTGCCAGCGCGGCGACAACTAATGAAAAACTGTTTTTT.